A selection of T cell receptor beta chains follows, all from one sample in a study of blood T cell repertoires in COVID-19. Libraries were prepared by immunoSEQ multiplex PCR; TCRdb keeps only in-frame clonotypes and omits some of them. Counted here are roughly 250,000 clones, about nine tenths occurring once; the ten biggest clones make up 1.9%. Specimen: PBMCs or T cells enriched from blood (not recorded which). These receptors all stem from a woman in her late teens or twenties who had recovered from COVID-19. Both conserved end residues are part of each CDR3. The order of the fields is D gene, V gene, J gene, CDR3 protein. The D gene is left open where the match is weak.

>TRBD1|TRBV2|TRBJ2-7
CARNGGTGTNSYEQYF
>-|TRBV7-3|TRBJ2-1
CASSLTRGEQFF
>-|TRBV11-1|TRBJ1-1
CASSLVRDTEAFF
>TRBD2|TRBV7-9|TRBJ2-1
CASSSPLAGGSHNEQFF
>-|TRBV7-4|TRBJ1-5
CASSLGTGDSNQPQHF
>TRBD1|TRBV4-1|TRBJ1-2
CASSQLQGNYGYTF
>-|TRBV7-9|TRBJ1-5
CASSSSLGGQPQHF
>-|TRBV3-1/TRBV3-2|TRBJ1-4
CASSPGSGEKLFF
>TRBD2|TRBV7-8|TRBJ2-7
CASSRAGGSYEQYF
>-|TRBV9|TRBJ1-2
CASSVESGSYGYTF
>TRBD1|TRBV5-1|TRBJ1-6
CASSSDRDSHSPLHF
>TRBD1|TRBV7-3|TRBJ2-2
CASSPMGDRVYTGELFF
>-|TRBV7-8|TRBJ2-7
CAIAGRTGGEQYF
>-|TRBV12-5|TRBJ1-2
CASGLVVGSGVTEGYTF
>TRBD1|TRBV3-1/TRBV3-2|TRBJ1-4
CASSQIRTGGGEKLFF
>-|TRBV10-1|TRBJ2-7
CARQVPSYEQYF
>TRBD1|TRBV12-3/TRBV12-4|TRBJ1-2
CASSQRTGGYTF
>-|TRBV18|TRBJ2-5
CASSRTAQETQYF
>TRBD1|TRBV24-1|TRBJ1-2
CATSETRTGIGYTF
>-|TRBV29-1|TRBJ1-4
CSVKTPATGLGEKLFF
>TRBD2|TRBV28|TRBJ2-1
CASSLPGRARRGNEQFF